A selection of T cell receptor beta chains follows, all from one sample in a study of identical twins. From the 5' RACE reads, TCRdb called clonotypes with MiXCR, one entry per CDR3 protein. Of approximately 300,000 distinct CDR3 sequences listed, roughly 10% are singletons. The same data also went into a second study, on yellow fever vaccine responses in identical twins.

Source material: CD8+ T cells sorted from blood. These receptors all stem from a woman in her late teens or twenties in good health. Both conserved end residues are trimmed from each CDR3. D genes are given only for firm matches.

d_gene: TRBD2
j_gene: TRBJ2-2
v_gene: TRBV10-3
CDR3aa: AAQSGTSGNTGELF

d_gene: -
j_gene: TRBJ2-3
v_gene: TRBV29-1
CDR3aa: SVIPRFTDTQY

d_gene: TRBD2
j_gene: TRBJ2-1
v_gene: TRBV9
CDR3aa: ASSVASGGTAAYNEQF

d_gene: TRBD2
j_gene: TRBJ2-1
v_gene: TRBV28
CDR3aa: ASSLPRGGLAGEYNEQF

d_gene: TRBD1
j_gene: TRBJ2-3
v_gene: TRBV18
CDR3aa: ASSYTGGFEY

d_gene: -
j_gene: TRBJ2-7
v_gene: TRBV4-3
CDR3aa: ASSQDFPGRYAEQY

d_gene: TRBD2
j_gene: TRBJ2-7
v_gene: TRBV6-2/TRBV6-3
CDR3aa: ASSYSISGISYEQY

d_gene: -
j_gene: TRBJ2-3
v_gene: TRBV5-5
CDR3aa: ASSLEGRVPTDTQY

d_gene: -
j_gene: TRBJ2-5
v_gene: TRBV4-2
CDR3aa: ASGQGLETQY

d_gene: TRBD1
j_gene: TRBJ1-5
v_gene: TRBV4-2
CDR3aa: ASSQATGNYQPQH

d_gene: TRBD2
j_gene: TRBJ2-1
v_gene: TRBV4-3
CDR3aa: ASSQTTSEIDNEQF

d_gene: -
j_gene: TRBJ1-1
v_gene: TRBV27
CDR3aa: ASSFIMNTEAF

d_gene: -
j_gene: TRBJ2-7
v_gene: TRBV30
CDR3aa: AWKPAGYEQY

d_gene: TRBD2
j_gene: TRBJ2-2
v_gene: TRBV4-3
CDR3aa: ASSQGTSGSAGELF

d_gene: -
j_gene: TRBJ1-2
v_gene: TRBV29-1
CDR3aa: SVEVKEGYT